Listed here are 15 T cell receptor beta chains from one sample, sequenced in a study of T-cell memory formation after mild COVID-19. From the 5' RACE reads, TCRdb called clonotypes with MiXCR, one entry per CDR3 protein. Here the sample spans some 190,000 distinct CDR3 sequences, around 18% being singletons. Sample: PBMCs or a T cell subset sorted from them (not recorded which). These receptor sequences come from an adult woman who had mild COVID-19 (a few samples of this study predate the infection). Cell type and time point are not known.

This clonotype turned up a few times. The J gene is TRBJ1-3, the V gene TRBV12-3 or TRBV12-4; perhaps TRBD1 as D (5 bases). V was pared by 6 bases and J by 4 bases, with 16 bases between. CDR3 length equals 15 residues. CDR3: CASSYDSRFGNTIYF. CDR3 coding DNA: TGTGCCAGCAGCTACGACAGTAGATTCGGAAACACCATATATTTT.

This clonotype was found a few times. The V and J genes are TRBV6-2 or TRBV6-3 and TRBJ2-7; 9 bases map to TRBD1. The junction had 2 bases not matched to a gene; V was cut back by 2 bases and J by 3 bases. CDR3 size: 14 residues. CDR1 MNHEY and CDR2 SVGEGT come from the germline V gene. CDR3 DNA: TGTGCCAGCAGTTACGCGACAGGGGGCTACGAGCAGTACTTC. Encoded protein: CASSYATGGYEQYF.

At least ten counts were recorded for this clonotype. The V call is TRBV20-1, the J call TRBJ2-1; no clear D gene. The CDR3 covers 11 residues. Between the trimmed V and J ends, which lost 5 bases and 11 bases, there was a span of 13 bases. Per the germline V gene, CDR1 is DFQATT and CDR2 is SNEGSKA (reference sequence). CDR3 region: CSAADPSQQFF. DNA of the CDR3: TGCAGTGCTGCAGACCCCAGTCAGCAGTTCTTC.

The chain carries TRBV4-3 and TRBJ2-7; D possibly corresponds to TRBD1 (6 bases). The V end was cut by 5 bases, the J end by 3 bases, with 14 bases between. The CDR3 totals 14 residues. Per the germline V gene, CDR1 is LGHNA and CDR2 is YSLEER. The CDR3 sequence is CASSLRDTGYEQYF. CDR3 in DNA: TGCGCCAGCAGCTTACGGGACACAGGCTACGAGCAGTACTTC.

This clonotype was recorded many times. The chain couples TRBV7-2 to TRBJ2-2; D may be TRBD1 (6 bases). Trimming stripped 4 bases from V and 0 bases from J, with 12 bases between. Germline CDR1 SGHTA, CDR2 FQGNSA. This CDR3 spans 16 amino acids. The chain's CDR3 is CASSSQGPSNTGELFF. The CDR3 coding sequence is TGTGCCAGCAGCTCGCAGGGGCCCTCGAACACCGGGGAGCTGTTTTTT.

This clonotype occurred a few times. The V and J genes are TRBV6-5 and TRBJ1-5; 10 nucleotides match TRBD1. Germline values: CDR1 MNHEY, CDR2 SVGAGI. The CDR3 consists of 15 residues. J lost 2 bases, V lost 6 bases, and 4 bases had no gene match. CDR3 sequence (DNA): TGTGCCAGCAGCGCCGGGACAGGGGGCAATCAGCCCCAGCATTTT. This encodes CASSAGTGGNQPQHF.

The chain carries TRBV7-2 and TRBJ1-5; TRBD1 aligns across 9 bases. The CDR3 spans 15 residues. After removal of 5 bases from V and 6 bases from J, the junction contained 8 bases not matched to a gene. Germline V gene lookup returns CDR1 SGHTA and CDR2 FQGNSA. CDR3 coding DNA: TGTGCCAGCAGCCTAGGCCGGACAGGGGTTCAGCCCCAGCATTTT. Encoded protein: CASSLGRTGVQPQHF.

This clonotype has just a few counts. V usage is TRBV5-1 and J usage is TRBJ2-7; 10 bases are shared with TRBD1. There are 14 residues in the CDR3. Trimming removed 2 bases from V and 6 bases from J; junction bases left unmatched: 5. Germline CDR1 reads SGHRS; CDR2 reads YFSETQ. In DNA, the CDR3 is TGCGCCAGCAGCTTAGGGACAGGGGTCAGCGAGCAGTACTTC. As protein: CASSLGTGVSEQYF.

A few counts support this clonotype. CDR3 in DNA: TGTGCCAGCAGCTCCTCGAGGAACCAAGAGACCCAGTACTTC. Amino acid sequence: CASSSSRNQETQYF. The chain is built from TRBV11-2 and TRBJ2-5; D remains ambiguous. V was clipped by 4 bases and J by 0 bases, with 9 bases between them. The CDR3 loop spans 14 amino acids. Germline assignment: CDR1 SGHAT and CDR2 FQNNGV.

CDR3: CASSLGARREQYF. CDR3 DNA: TGTGCCAGCAGCTTGGGGGCGCGGCGCGAGCAGTACTTC. The chain combines TRBV5-6 with TRBJ2-7; D ambiguous. The V gene lost 0 bases and the J gene lost 6 bases, with 10 bases spanning the gap. The CDR3 covers 13 residues. Germline V gene lookup returns CDR1 SGHDT and CDR2 YYEEEE.

The rearrangement uses TRBV5-1 and TRBJ2-2, with D tentatively TRBD2 (5 bases). Deletions cut 3 bases from V and 2 bases from J, with 5 bases between. CDR3 size: 13 residues. In germline, CDR1 is SGHRS, CDR2 YFSETQ. The CDR3 sequence is CASSSGNTGELFF. DNA for the CDR3: TGCGCCAGCAGCTCGGGAAACACCGGGGAGCTGTTTTTT.

This clonotype was found a few times. The V and J genes are TRBV29-1 and TRBJ1-1; no firm D call. There are 12 residues in the CDR3. Germline assignment: CDR1 SQVTM and CDR2 ANQGSEA. The ends were cut back, 4 bases at V and 1 base at J, with 7 bases in the middle. The CDR3 nucleotides are TGCAGCGTTGGATTGACGAACACTGAAGCTTTCTTT. It encodes CSVGLTNTEAFF.

This clonotype was observed many times. The genes are TRBV5-1 and TRBJ1-1; D is uncertain. The CDR3 spans 13 residues. V dropped 4 bases and J dropped 0 bases, with 7 bases sitting between them. CDR1 SGHRS and CDR2 YFSETQ come from the germline V gene. CDR3 in DNA: TGCGCCAGCAGCGACACGATGAACACTGAAGCTTTCTTT. It encodes CASSDTMNTEAFF.

This clonotype was seen only a few times. The rearrangement uses TRBV11-2 and TRBJ2-2, with 9 positions matching TRBD1. This CDR3 has 15 residues. CDR1 SGHAT and CDR2 FQNNGV come from the germline V gene. V lost 5 bases, J lost 7 bases, and 8 bases stayed unmatched. The CDR3 coding sequence is TGTGCCAGCAGCCCATACAGGGGGCGGTTCGGGGAGCTGTTTTTT. This sequence encodes CASSPYRGRFGELFF. The whole variable domain, remainder taken from reference TRBV11-2 and TRBJ2-2, is EAGVAQSPRYKIIEKRQSVAFWCNPISGHATLYWYQQILGQGPKLLIQFQNNGVVDDSQLPKDRFSAERLKGVDSTLKIQPAKLEDSAVYLCASSPYRGRFGELFFGEGSRLTVL.

This clonotype was observed a handful of times. The chain uses TRBV6-5 and TRBJ1-1; 8 bases line up with TRBD1. The CDR3 is made up of 14 amino acids. Germline V gene sequence: CDR1 MNHEY, CDR2 SVGAGI. V lost 5 bases to trimming and J lost 4 bases; unmatched junction nucleotides: 6. The CDR3 loop reads CASSTTGVGTEAFF. DNA for the CDR3: TGTGCCAGCAGTACGACAGGGGTGGGCACTGAAGCTTTCTTT.